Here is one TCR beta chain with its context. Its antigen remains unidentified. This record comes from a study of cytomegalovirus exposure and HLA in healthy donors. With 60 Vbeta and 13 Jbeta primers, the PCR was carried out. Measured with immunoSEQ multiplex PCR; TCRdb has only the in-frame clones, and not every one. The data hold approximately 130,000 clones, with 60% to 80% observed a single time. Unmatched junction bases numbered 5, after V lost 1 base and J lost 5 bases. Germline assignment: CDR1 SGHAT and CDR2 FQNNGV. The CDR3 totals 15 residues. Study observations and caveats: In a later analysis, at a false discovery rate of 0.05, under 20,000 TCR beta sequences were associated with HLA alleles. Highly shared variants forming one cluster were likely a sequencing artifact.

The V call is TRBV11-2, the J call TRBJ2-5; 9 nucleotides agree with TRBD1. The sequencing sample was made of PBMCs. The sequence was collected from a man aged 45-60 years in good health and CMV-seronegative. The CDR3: CASSLGGTGWETQYF. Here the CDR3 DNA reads TGTGCCAGCAGCTTAGGTGGGACAGGGTGGGAGACCCAGTACTTC.